The 16 T cell receptor beta chains below all came from one sample that was sequenced in a study of cytomegalovirus exposure and HLA in healthy donors. Use of 60 Vbeta and 13 Jbeta primers characterized the PCR. Method: immunoSEQ multiplex PCR; TCRdb's copy keeps in-frame clones and lacks some. This repertoire shows 200,000 to 250,000 clones, about 84% found once; its top ten account for over 1%. Sequenced sample: PBMCs. These receptors were collected from a human donor in good health.

This sequence joins TRBV27 and TRBJ2-3, with no clear D. The CDR3 has 16 amino acids. Germline CDR1 reads MNHEY; CDR2 reads SMNVEV (reference sequence). Trimming removed 2 bases from V and 3 bases from J, with 15 bases in between. The CDR3 loop reads CASSLMADGPTDTQYF. The CDR3 DNA reads as TGTGCCAGCAGTTTAATGGCAGATGGGCCTACAGATACGCAGTATTTT.

The chain has TRBV7-8 and TRBJ2-3; possibly TRBD2 for D (6 bases). Trimming left V 5 bases short and J 0 bases short, with 30 bases between. The germline gives CDR1 SGHVS, CDR2 FQNEAQ. CDR3 length: 21 amino acids. DNA of the CDR3: TGTGCCAGCAGCCCCCCCCCGGGAGACGCCATTTCCCTCACTAGCACAGATACGCAGTATTTT. The encoded protein is CASSPPPGDAISLTSTDTQYF.

The chain employs TRBV13 and TRBJ2-7, with 11 bases matching TRBD2. The CDR3 covers 13 residues. Germline lookup yields CDR1 PRHDT and CDR2 FYEKMQ (reference sequence). After removal of 5 bases from V and 6 bases from J, the junction contained 3 bases not matched to a gene. CDR3 nucleotide sequence: TGTGCCAGCAGCCTCCTAGCGGGAGGCGAGCAGTACTTC. Translating it yields CASSLLAGGEQYF.

The V call is TRBV6-5, the J call TRBJ2-4; D uncertain. The germline V gene encodes CDR1 MNHEY and CDR2 SVGAGI. V shed 7 bases and J shed 0 bases, with 10 bases lying between them. This CDR3 is 14 amino acids long. In DNA, the CDR3 is TGTGCCAGCACAGCCTCGGGAGCCAAAAACATTCAGTACTTC. Translating gives CASTASGAKNIQYF.

The V call is TRBV18, the J call TRBJ2-7; 12 bases match TRBD2. Germline CDR1 is KGHSH and CDR2 is LQKENI. Trimming took 0 bases from V and 11 from J; bases not matched to a gene: 11. The CDR3 has 16 amino acids. This CDR3 is CASSPPNLAGGPVEYF. Written as DNA, the CDR3 is TGTGCCAGCTCACCACCAAATCTAGCGGGAGGGCCGGTCGAGTACTTC. The full variable domain, completed using reference TRBV18 and TRBJ2-7, is NAGVMQNPRHLVRRRGQEARLRCSPMKGHSHVYWYRQLPEEGLKFMVYLQKENIIDESGMPKERFSAEFPKEGPSILRIQQVVRGDSAAYFCASSPPNLAGGPVEYFGPGTRLTVT.

The chain links TRBV27 to TRBJ1-1; unclear D gene. The CDR3 runs 13 residues. V was shortened by 2 bases and J by 3 bases, with 7 bases between the two germline ends. Per germline, CDR1 MNHEY and CDR2 SMNVEV (reference sequence). CDR3 sequence: CASSLRRDTEAFF. CDR3 coding DNA: TGTGCCAGCAGTTTACGGAGGGACACTGAAGCTTTCTTT.

V usage is TRBV10-3 and J usage is TRBJ2-7; tentative D call: TRBD2 (5 bases). This CDR3 is built from 13 residues. Trimming removed 0 bases at V and 7 bases at J, with 10 bases between. CDR1 ENHRY and CDR2 SYGVKD come from the germline V gene. CDR3 sequence: CAISESVAKEQYF. The CDR3 DNA sequence: TGTGCCATCAGTGAGTCGGTAGCGAAGGAGCAGTACTTC.

This chain joins TRBV2 and TRBJ2-7; 8 bases fit TRBD1. Trimming took 10 bases from V and 2 from J; bases not matched to a gene: 13. The CDR3 is 15 amino acids. CDR1 and CDR2 (germline): SNHLY, FYNNEI. This CDR3 reads CATRPSTGATYEQYF. DNA for the CDR3: TGTGCCACCAGACCTTCGACAGGGGCCACCTACGAGCAGTACTTC.

V is TRBV7-3 and J is TRBJ2-1; D not certain. Per the germline V gene, CDR1 is SGHTA and CDR2 is FQGTGA. The CDR3 has 13 residues. Trimming removed 7 bases from V and 9 bases from J, with 16 bases in between. The CDR3 coding sequence is TGTGCCAGCACCTACCACACCGAGGCTGAGCAGTTCTTC. Its translation: CASTYHTEAEQFF.

This chain uses TRBV7-9 with TRBJ2-1; D gene ambiguous. V dropped 5 bases and J dropped 7 bases, with 9 bases sitting between them. The germline CDR1 and CDR2 sequences are SEHNR and FQNEAQ (reference sequence). CDR3 length: 12 amino acids. CDR3 loop: CASSPTANEQFF. The DNA for the CDR3 is TGTGCCAGCAGCCCAACCGCGAATGAGCAGTTCTTC.

This clone is a singleton in its sample. CDR3 loop: CASRSSSDSYEQYF. CDR3 DNA sequence: TGTGCCAGCAGGTCGTCTAGCGACTCCTACGAGCAGTACTTC. This chain connects TRBV6-5 to TRBJ2-5, with D possibly matching TRBD2 (6 bases). TRBJ2-7 matches the DNA end more closely, so the J call is doubtful. Per germline, CDR1 MNHEY and CDR2 SVGAGI. This CDR3 is built from 14 residues.

This sequence joins TRBV4-3 and TRBJ1-3; 10 nucleotides agree with TRBD1. The V gene's germline CDR1 is LGHNA and CDR2 YSLEER. Trimming removed 0 bases from V and 7 bases from J; junction bases left unmatched: 12. CDR3 size: 18 residues. The CDR3, as DNA: TGCGCCAGCAGCCAAGATCTGATCGGGACAGGGGTAATCAACACCATATATTTT. Residues: CASSQDLIGTGVINTIYF.

The chain uses TRBV28 and TRBJ2-5; tentative D call: TRBD2 (5 bases). Germline CDR1 and CDR2: MDHEN and SYDVKM. V was shortened by 6 bases and J by 5 bases, with 16 bases between the two germline ends. The CDR3 sequence is 14 residues long. CDR3 region: CASRDLPFGETQYF. The CDR3 DNA follows: TGTGCCAGCAGGGACTTGCCGTTCGGGGAGACCCAGTACTTC. Combining the CDR3 with reference TRBV28 and TRBJ2-5 gives the whole variable domain DVKVTQSSRYLVKRTGEKVFLECVQDMDHENMFWYRQDPGLGLRLIYFSYDVKMKEKGDIPEGYSVSREKKERFSLILESASTNQTSMYLCASRDLPFGETQYFGPGTRLLVL.

V usage is TRBV11-3 and J usage is TRBJ1-1; 9 nucleotides align to TRBD1. V gave up 5 bases and J gave up 0 bases; unmatched junction bases: 10. Germline V gene lookup returns CDR1 SGHNT and CDR2 YENEEA. The CDR3 is made up of 17 amino acids. DNA for the CDR3: TGTGCCAGCAGCCCCGGGACAGGGACCCTTATGAACACTGAAGCTTTCTTT. The encoded protein is CASSPGTGTLMNTEAFF.

V usage is TRBV5-1 and J usage is TRBJ2-2; 11 nucleotides agree with TRBD1. CDR3 length equals 16 residues. The germline V gene has CDR1 SGHRS and CDR2 YFSETQ. Unmatched junction bases numbered 5, after V lost 3 bases and J lost 4 bases. The CDR3 is CASSWGTGGSTGELFF. The CDR3 DNA reads as TGCGCCAGCAGCTGGGGGACAGGGGGAAGCACCGGGGAGCTGTTTTTT.

This chain joins TRBV6-5 and TRBJ2-3, with D possibly TRBD2 on 5 matching bases. V was trimmed by 8 bases and J by 1 base, leaving 16 bases between them. The CDR3 sequence is 15 residues long. Per germline, CDR1 MNHEY and CDR2 SVGAGI. Here the CDR3 DNA reads TGTGCCAGCCGCGCTTCGGGGTGGGGCACAGATACGCAGTATTTT. It yields the protein CASRASGWGTDTQYF.